This TCR beta chain emerged from a study of STAT5B mutations in CD4+ large granular lymphocyte leukemia. The study's findings and limits: TRBV06-family usage was enriched in top patient clones (8/27) versus controls (2/35). About a quarter of private leukemic clonotypes occurred rarely in other patients' non-leukemic repertoires. Without putative leukemic clones, patient CD4-sorted repertoires remained more clonal than healthy CD4+ repertoires.

Libraries were prepared by immunoSEQ multiplex PCR; TCRdb keeps only in-frame clonotypes and omits some of them. The sample carries just under 35,000 clones, roughly 65% recorded once. This CDR3 spans 14 amino acids. The junction had 5 bases not matched to a gene; V was cut back by 2 bases and J by 6 bases. Germline assignment: CDR1 SGHRS and CDR2 YFSETQ. Comments on this clone: Its antigen is currently unknown.

The material sequenced was CD4+ T cells from blood buffy coats. The chain has TRBV5-1 and TRBJ2-3; 8 bases are a match to TRBD1. The source of this sequence is a human donor in good health. CDR3 DNA: TGCGCCAGCAGCTTAGGACAGGGCGGCGATACGCAGTATTTT. Translation: CASSLGQGGDTQYF. The full variable domain, its missing parts supplied by reference TRBV5-1 and TRBJ2-3, is KAGVTQTPRYLIKTRGQQVTLSCSPISGHRSVSWYQQTPGQGLQFLFEYFSETQRNKGNFPGRFSGRQFSNSRSEMNVSTLELGDSALYLCASSLGQGGDTQYFGPGTRLTVL.